This T cell receptor (beta chain) stems from a study of circulating and synovial CD4+ cells in juvenile arthritis. Germline-derived CDR1 and CDR2 are MNHNS and SASEGT. Between the trimmed V and J ends, which lost 2 bases and 0 bases, there was a span of 5 bases. The CDR3 extends over 15 amino acids. Only in-frame clones appear in the TCRdb table, and some are missing; sequencing was by immunoSEQ multiplex PCR. Here the sample spans tens of thousands of clones, about 93% being singletons. The V gene is TRBV6-1, the J gene TRBJ2-6, with D unresolved. The sequencing input was CD4+ T cells from blood. This TCR derives from a human donor with juvenile idiopathic arthritis. In DNA, the CDR3 is TGTGCCAGCAGTGAACGTCGCTCTGGGGCCAACGTCCTGACTTTC. Amino acids: CASSERRSGANVLTF.